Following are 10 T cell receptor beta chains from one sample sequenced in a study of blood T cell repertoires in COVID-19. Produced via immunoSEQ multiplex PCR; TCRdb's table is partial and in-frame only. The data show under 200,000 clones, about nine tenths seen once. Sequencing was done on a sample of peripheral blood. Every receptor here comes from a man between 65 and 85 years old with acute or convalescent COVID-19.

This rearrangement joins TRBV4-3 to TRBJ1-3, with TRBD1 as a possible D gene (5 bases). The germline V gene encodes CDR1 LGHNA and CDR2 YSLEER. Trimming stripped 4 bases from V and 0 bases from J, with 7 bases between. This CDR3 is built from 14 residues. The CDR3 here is CASSLQGSGNTIYF. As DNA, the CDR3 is TGCGCCAGCAGCCTCCAGGGCTCTGGAAACACCATATATTTT.

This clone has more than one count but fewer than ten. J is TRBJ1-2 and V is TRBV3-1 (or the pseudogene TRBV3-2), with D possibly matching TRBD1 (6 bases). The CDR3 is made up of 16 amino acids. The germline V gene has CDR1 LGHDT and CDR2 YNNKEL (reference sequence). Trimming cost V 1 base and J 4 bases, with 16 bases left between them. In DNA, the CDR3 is TGTGCCAGCAGCCAAGCGGGGCAGGACAGACTCTATGGCTACACCTTC. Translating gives CASSQAGQDRLYGYTF.

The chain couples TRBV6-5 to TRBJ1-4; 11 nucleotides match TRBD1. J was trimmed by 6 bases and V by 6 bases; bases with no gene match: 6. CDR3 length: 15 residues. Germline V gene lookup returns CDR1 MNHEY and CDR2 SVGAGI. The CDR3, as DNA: TGTGCCAGCAGCTACGGACAGGGGGCCGATGAAAAACTGTTTTTT. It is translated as CASSYGQGADEKLFF.

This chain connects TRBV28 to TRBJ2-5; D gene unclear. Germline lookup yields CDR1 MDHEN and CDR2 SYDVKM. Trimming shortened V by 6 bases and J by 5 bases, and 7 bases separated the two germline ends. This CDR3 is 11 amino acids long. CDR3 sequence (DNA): TGTGCCAGCAGGAGTATGGAGACCCAGTACTTC. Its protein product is CASRSMETQYF.

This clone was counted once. The CDR3 loop is CATSREPRTGAGEKLFF. The CDR3 region has the DNA TGTGCCACCAGCAGAGAACCCCGGACAGGGGCGGGTGAAAAACTGTTTTTT. This rearrangement joins TRBV15 to TRBJ1-4, with 9 bases lining up with TRBD1. The germline gives CDR1 LNHNV, CDR2 YYDKDF (reference sequence). V gave up 0 bases and J gave up 7 bases; unmatched junction bases: 9. This CDR3 has 17 residues.

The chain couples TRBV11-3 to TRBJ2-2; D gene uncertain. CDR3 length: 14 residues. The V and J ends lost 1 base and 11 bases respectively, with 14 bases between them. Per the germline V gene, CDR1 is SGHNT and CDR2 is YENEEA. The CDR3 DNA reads TGTGCCAGCAGCTTAGGTAACAGAGCCGCCGAGCTGTTTTTT. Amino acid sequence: CASSLGNRAAELFF.

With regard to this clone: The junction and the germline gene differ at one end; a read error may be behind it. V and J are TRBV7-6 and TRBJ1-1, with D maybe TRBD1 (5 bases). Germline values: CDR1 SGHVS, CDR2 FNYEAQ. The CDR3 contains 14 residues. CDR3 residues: CASSLGGRAGTPVF. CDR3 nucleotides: TGTGCCAGCAGCTTAGGCGGCAGGGCTGGGACTCCTGTCTTT.

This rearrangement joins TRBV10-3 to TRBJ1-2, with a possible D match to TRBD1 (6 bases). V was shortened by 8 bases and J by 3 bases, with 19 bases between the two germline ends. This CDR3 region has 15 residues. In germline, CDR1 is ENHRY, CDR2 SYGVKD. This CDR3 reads CAIWGGPRGYYGYTF. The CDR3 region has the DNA TGTGCCATCTGGGGGGGGCCAAGGGGTTACTATGGCTACACCTTC.

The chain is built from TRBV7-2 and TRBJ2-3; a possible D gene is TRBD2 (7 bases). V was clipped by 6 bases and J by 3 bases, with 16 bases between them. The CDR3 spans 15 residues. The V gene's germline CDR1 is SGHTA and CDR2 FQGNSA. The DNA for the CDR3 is TGTGCCAGCAGTAGGACAGCGGGGTGGACAGATACGCAGTATTTT. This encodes CASSRTAGWTDTQYF.

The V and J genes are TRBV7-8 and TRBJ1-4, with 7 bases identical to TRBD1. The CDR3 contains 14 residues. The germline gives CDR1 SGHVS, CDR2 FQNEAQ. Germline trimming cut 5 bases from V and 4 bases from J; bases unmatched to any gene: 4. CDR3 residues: CASSRGQINEKLFF. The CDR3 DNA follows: TGTGCCAGCAGCCGGGGACAGATTAATGAAAAACTGTTTTTT.